Below, 5 T cell receptor beta chains from the same sample are listed, as sequenced in a study of vaccination effects on CD4 cells after COVID-19. These receptors have no identified antigens. ViraFEST used viral peptide pools to expand antigen-specific CD4+ T cells before sequencing. Once cultured for roughly nine days, the cells underwent separation to obtain CD4+ T cells. Participants each got two BNT162b2 or mRNA-1273 vaccine doses. Assay used: immunoSEQ multiplex PCR; TCRdb lists only in-frame clones, some missing. The top ten hold 1.5% to 1.9% of the sample, which has around 69,000 clones, 74% seen once. The sample here was CD4+ T cells from PBMCs cultured with HCoV-229E spike peptides, taken after COVID-19 vaccination. All receptors come from a human donor who received a COVID-19 vaccine.

This clone was counted between two and nine times. V gene TRBV7-2 combines with J gene TRBJ1-1; TRBD1 agrees at 7 bases. CDR1 and CDR2 from the germline V gene are SGHTA and FQGNSA. The ends lost 2 bases at V and 1 base at J; junction bases unmatched: 7. The CDR3 consists of 16 residues. CDR3 coding DNA: TGTGCCAGCAGCTTACGGCAGGGGGTAAGGAACACTGAAGCTTTCTTT. Its translation is CASSLRQGVRNTEAFF.

The chain has TRBV12-3 or TRBV12-4 and TRBJ1-4; a possible D gene is TRBD1 (5 bases). The germline V and J ends were trimmed by 4 bases and 11 bases, with 8 bases remaining between them. There are 11 residues in the CDR3. The CDR3 reads CASSSGLKLFF. The CDR3 bases are TGTGCCAGCAGTTCGGGACTCAAACTGTTTTTT.

Only a few counts were recorded for this clone. The gene calls are TRBV2 and TRBJ2-3; possible D gene TRBD1, 5 bases. This CDR3 spans 12 amino acids. Germline lookup yields CDR1 SNHLY and CDR2 FYNNEI. The germline V and J ends were trimmed by 7 bases and 10 bases, with 15 bases remaining between them. DNA for the CDR3: TGTGCCAGCAACTCTGAGGAACAGGCGCAGTATTTT. It is translated as CASNSEEQAQYF.

The J gene is TRBJ2-3, the V gene TRBV9, with TRBD1 matching over 8 bases. Trimming at V came to 4 bases and at J to 4 bases, leaving 8 bases not matched to a gene. The CDR3 sequence is 15 residues long. Germline CDR1 and CDR2: SGDLS and YYNGEE. DNA for the CDR3: TGTGCCAGCAGCACTCGACAGGGGACGGCAGATACGCAGTATTTT. Translation gives CASSTRQGTADTQYF. The whole variable domain, remainder taken from reference TRBV9 and TRBJ2-3, is DSGVTQTPKHLITATGQRVTLRCSPRSGDLSVYWYQQSLDQGLQFLIQYYNGEERAKGNILERFSAQQFPDLHSELNLSSLELGDSALYFCASSTRQGTADTQYFGPGTRLTVL.

V and J are TRBV5-3 and TRBJ2-7; no reliable D call. TRBV5-3 is recorded as an ORF, its role being uncertain. The CDR3 has 12 residues. V dropped 0 bases and J dropped 7 bases, with 8 bases sitting between them. The CDR3 region has the DNA TGTGCCAGAAGCTTGGAGGGTGAGGAGCAGTACGTC. This encodes CARSLEGEEQYV.